Described below is a single T cell receptor (beta chain) sequence and its context. Its antigen is as yet unknown. V shed 6 bases and J 13 bases; nucleotides not matched to a gene: 8. The CDR3 length is 13 residues. Germline CDR1 reads MDHEN; CDR2 reads SYDVKM. The entry originates in a study of beta chain features in type 1 diabetes. Study conclusions and caveats: Healthy donors had naive, central memory and Treg TCRB repertoires that appeared less similar than those seen among patients. High-TCR-expressing cells could be over-represented by cDNA sequencing.

Sequenced material consisted of expressed TCRB transcripts (all of the isolated RNA was reverse transcribed). Sequencing was performed with immunoSEQ multiplex PCR; in TCRdb, only in-frame clones are kept and a portion is missing. The data hold some 410,000 clones, with approximately 15% observed a single time. Purities in excess of 95% were seen in all sorted populations. The rearrangement links TRBV28 to TRBJ1-5, with TRBD1 matching 11 bases. The sample taken for sequencing was naive CD4+ T cells from blood. The sequence was obtained from a man under 40 in good health. As DNA, the CDR3 is TGTGCCAGCAGCTCCGGGACAGGGGGTTCTCAGCATTTT. Amino acid sequence: CASSSGTGGSQHF.